This T cell receptor (beta chain) was profiled in a study of blood T cell repertoires in COVID-19. Study-wide context: Acute-phase and convalescent COVID-19 samples originated in the United States, Italy and Spain. Sources were T cells, B-cell-depleted T cells, or PBMCs; the material itself was cDNA or gDNA.

Looked up from germline, CDR1 is SGHRS and CDR2 is YFSETQ. This CDR3 is built from 16 residues. With 0 bases removed from V and 1 base from J, the gap between germline ends came to 11 bases. In the source study's methods: Reference gene primer amplification in the assay estimated nucleated cell counts. Generated by immunoSEQ multiplex PCR, the TCRdb table keeps only in-frame clones and is missing some. V, J and clone size reflect that table, while D and trimming were determined from the DNA. The table includes 300,000 or so clones, 85% to 90% detected once. The TCR was taken from a woman aged 40 to 50 with acute or convalescent COVID-19. V and J are TRBV5-1 and TRBJ1-3; D is unclear. The sample consisted of peripheral blood. CDR3 residues: CASSLGQYASGNTIYF. In nucleotides, the CDR3 is TGCGCCAGCAGCTTGGGACAATACGCTTCTGGAAACACCATATATTTT.